One T cell receptor beta chain is described in this entry. Its antigen is as yet unknown. This specimen belongs to a study of cytotoxic CD8 clonotypes in ibrutinib-treated CLL. Study results and limitations: Clonality increased at ibrutinib response, then returned toward baseline at progression. Progressing patients had sampling times that differed from those of sustained-remission patients.

This CDR3 spans 16 amino acids. The germline CDR1 and CDR2 sequences are SNHLY and FYNNEI. V gave up 6 bases and J gave up 0 bases, with 15 bases separating them. The authors obtained approximately 2 micrograms of genomic DNA from cryopreserved PBMCs for TCR beta libraries. Assay: immunoSEQ multiplex PCR; the TCRdb copy retains only in-frame clones and omits some. The sample holds hundreds of thousands of clones, 70% seen once. The TCR sequence derives from a human donor with chronic lymphocytic leukemia. The specimen comprised PBMCs, sampled after 24 months of ibrutinib treatment. J is TRBJ2-1 and V is TRBV2; D gene uncertain. DNA of the CDR3: TGTGCCAGCAGGGAAAGGGTACGTAGCTCCTACAATGAGCAGTTCTTC. It is translated as CASRERVRSSYNEQFF.